A single TCR beta chain is shown here with its context. There are 15 residues in the CDR3. V shed 2 bases and J 7 bases; nucleotides not matched to a gene: 6. Germline values: CDR1 MNHEY, CDR2 SMNVEV (reference sequence). The sample belongs to a study of blood T cells in healthy people across ages. Primed by a sample-barcoded 5' primer and a J-beta primer mix, a second PCR proceeded for about 7 to 11 cycles. Using its own MiXCR run on the 5' RACE reads, TCRdb lists one record per CDR3 protein. The sample holds under 2,000,000 distinct CDR3 sequences, around 48% seen once. This TCR came from a woman between 40 and 50 years old in good health. The sequenced sample consisted of blood. The rearrangement links TRBV27 to TRBJ1-4; 8 bases are shared with TRBD1. CDR3 in amino acids: CASSLRTGPGEKLFF. The CDR3 DNA reads as TGTGCCAGCAGTTTAAGGACAGGGCCAGGTGAAAAACTGTTTTTT. Together with reference TRBV27 and TRBJ1-4, the CDR3 gives the full variable domain: EAQVTQNPRYLITVTGKKLTVTCSQNMNHEYMSWYRQDPGLGLRQIYYSMNVEVTDKGDVPEGYKVSRKEKRNFPLILESPSPNQTSLYFCASSLRTGPGEKLFFGSGTQLSVL.